This entry describes one T cell receptor beta chain. This clonotype was recorded at least ten times. Its cognate antigen has yet to be identified. Base-call qualities are not available, and no considerably larger clone is one nucleotide away. The data originate from a study of Graves' ophthalmopathy and Graves' hyperthyroidism listed by TCRdb under 2018. Background on the whole study: Peripheral blood was collected at initial diagnosis, before any treatment. To explore V-J signatures that separate ophthalmopathy from hyperthyroidism, a discovery set of approximately 100 patients was enrolled, consisting of approximately 44 with ophthalmopathy and around 57 with stable hyperthyroidism. Following sample collection, hyperthyroidism patients were given methimazole at a starting dose of 30 mg daily, and ophthalmopathy patients were given high-dose intravenous methylprednisolone. The study used TCR beta repertoire signatures to distinguish Graves' ophthalmopathy from Graves' hyperthyroidism and to predict progression to ophthalmopathy. In total, 135 blood samples were TCR-sequenced: roughly 45 ophthalmopathy, some 80 hyperthyroidism and about 17 hyperthyroidism-to-ophthalmopathy patients. An independent validation cohort comprised 18 hyperthyroidism patients and 15 to 17 patients who later progressed from hyperthyroidism to ophthalmopathy. T-cell repertoires of thyroid tissue and blood were compared in six or seven hyperthyroidism patients.

The study at large found these results: Most of the expanded thyroid clonotypes with a frequency above 0.001 were also detected in blood, and it was suggested that the thyroid immune response may be reflected by blood repertoires. In validation, the model predicted ophthalmopathy progression with over 60% sensitivity and about 77% specificity; fewer than 15 predicted patients were CT-confirmed with GO in a median of approximately six months. The 13-signature model separated ophthalmopathy from stable hyperthyroidism with approximately 90% sensitivity and almost 84% specificity in cross-validation, and 80%/75% in the test set. Sample size was not statistically predetermined, and group allocation was not concealed from the investigators.

Stable hyperthyroidism was defined as no progression to ophthalmopathy within 18 months of follow-up. Hyperthyroidism patients were newly diagnosed, were aged 18 to 65 years, and had a disease duration under 2 months. Patients with other autoimmune diseases, uncontrolled infections, pregnancy or lactation were excluded from the study. Clinical symptoms, serum thyroxine, TRAb, thyroid ultrasound and orbital computed tomography formed the basis of the diagnosis. PBMCs were isolated from about 10 ml of fresh peripheral blood by Ficoll-Paque density gradient centrifugation. Trizol reagent was used to extract the total RNA, and its quality was then checked on an Agilent 2100 Bioanalyzer. TCR beta CDR3 regions were amplified from RNA transcripts for repertoire sequencing. A first-round RT-PCR used HTBI primers with the Qiagen OneStep RT-PCR kit, followed by a second-round multiplex PCR, size selection and purification. The libraries underwent paired-end sequencing with 100 bp reads on an Illumina HiSeq2000. On the authors' methods: SOAPnuke was used to process the reads, removing any read that contained adapters or uncalled bases, had a mean Phred below 15, or lacked an exact match to the constant primer or identifier. High-quality paired reads were merged with COPE v1.2.5. Each unique nucleotide sequence was treated as a clonotype, and MiTCR v1.1 was used to align the clonotypes to the IMGT TRB V, D and J references. Only V-J combinations with frequency above 0.0001 were analysed, covering approximately 99% of repertoires. A TCR clonal expansion and chaos score per V-J combination was defined as the ratio of F50 clonal expansion to chaos observed in the TCRdist matrix. Features were reduced by Welch's t-statistics and random forest to around 13 V-J combinations, which fed a naive Bayes classifier. The similarity between thyroid and blood repertoires was quantified using the Morisita-Horn index. TCRdb trimmed public reads at Q25 via fastp, called clones via MiXCR and kept in-frame beta chains. Each entry is one CDR3 protein sequence, shown with its most common DNA and genes. TCRdb's processing, not the study's, gives the V and J calls here. The table for this sample lists some 360,000 distinct CDR3 sequences; 17% of them were counted only once. Roughly 2.4% of the sample lies in the top ten.

The sample comprised peripheral blood. This TCR derives from an adult woman with stable Graves' hyperthyroidism.

The base sequence is TGTGCCAGCAGTCTGCAACCGGGACTCCACTACGAGCAGTACTTC. This yields the protein CASSLQPGLHYEQYF. The V and J genes are TRBV28 and TRBJ2-7; possibly the D gene is TRBD2, per 6 matching bases. Reading the germline V gene gives CDR1 MDHEN and CDR2 SYDVKM. V loses 5 bases of germline sequence and J loses 3 bases, and the interval between the two ends is 17 bases. From its cysteine to its phenylalanine, the CDR3 spans 15 amino acids. Only CDR3 DNA is held: 45 bases, read in frame from base 1.